This TCR beta chain was identified in a study of T cell repertoires in aging, cancer and after chemotherapy. Study summary: Donors were grouped into six age bands spanning 30 or younger through 70 or older. Over several months to years, re-sampled healthy donor repertoires clearly shared clones.

V lost 4 bases and J lost 4, with 17 bases in between. CDR1 is SGHNT and CDR2 is YYREEE in the germline V gene (reference sequence). CDR3 length: 15 residues. TRB rearrangements spanning V, D and J were amplified using mixed TRB-A/B primers. TCRdb reanalysed the multiplex PCR reads using MiXCR and keeps one entry per CDR3 protein. The sample lists several thousand distinct CDR3 sequences, around 40% occurring once. The template was genomic DNA from peripheral blood, not RNA. The clonotype originates from a human donor in good health. The rearrangement links TRBV5-4 to TRBJ1-1; TRBD1 is a possible D gene (6 bases). The sequencing sample was made of blood. CDR3 protein: CASSRDRREGTEAFF. CDR3 coding DNA: TGTGCCAGCAGCCGTGACAGGAGGGAAGGCACTGAAGCTTTCTTT. The full variable domain, in which reference TRBV5-4 and TRBJ1-1 provide the parts outside the CDR3, is ETGVTQSPTHLIKTRGQQVTLRCSSQSGHNTVSWYQQALGQGPQFIFQYYREEENGRGNFPPRFSGLQFPNYSSELNVNALELDDSALYLCASSRDRREGTEAFFGQGTRLTVV.